This T cell receptor beta chain was sequenced for a study of metastatic and nonmetastatic thyroid tumors. As for the study in general: Repertoire comparisons spanned blood and tumor or nodule tissue from malignant and benign thyroid patients.

Every patient was untreated before thyroid surgery. TCRdb recomputed clones from the PCR reads via MiXCR. The table has approximately 31,000 clones, under 30% seen once. Material for sequencing was blood. The receptor comes from a female donor with papillary thyroid cancer or a benign thyroid nodule (not recorded which). Some clones in this sample may be carry-over from other donors' samples.

The CDR3, as DNA: TGTGCCAGCAGCCCCGGGACGGACAGCAATTCACCCCTCCACTTT. It is translated as CASSPGTDSNSPLHF. This rearrangement joins TRBV6-1 to TRBJ1-6; D perhaps matches TRBD1 (6 bases). Deletions cut 6 bases from V and 7 bases from J, with 16 bases between. This CDR3 is 15 amino acids long. Per germline, CDR1 MNHNS and CDR2 SASEGT.